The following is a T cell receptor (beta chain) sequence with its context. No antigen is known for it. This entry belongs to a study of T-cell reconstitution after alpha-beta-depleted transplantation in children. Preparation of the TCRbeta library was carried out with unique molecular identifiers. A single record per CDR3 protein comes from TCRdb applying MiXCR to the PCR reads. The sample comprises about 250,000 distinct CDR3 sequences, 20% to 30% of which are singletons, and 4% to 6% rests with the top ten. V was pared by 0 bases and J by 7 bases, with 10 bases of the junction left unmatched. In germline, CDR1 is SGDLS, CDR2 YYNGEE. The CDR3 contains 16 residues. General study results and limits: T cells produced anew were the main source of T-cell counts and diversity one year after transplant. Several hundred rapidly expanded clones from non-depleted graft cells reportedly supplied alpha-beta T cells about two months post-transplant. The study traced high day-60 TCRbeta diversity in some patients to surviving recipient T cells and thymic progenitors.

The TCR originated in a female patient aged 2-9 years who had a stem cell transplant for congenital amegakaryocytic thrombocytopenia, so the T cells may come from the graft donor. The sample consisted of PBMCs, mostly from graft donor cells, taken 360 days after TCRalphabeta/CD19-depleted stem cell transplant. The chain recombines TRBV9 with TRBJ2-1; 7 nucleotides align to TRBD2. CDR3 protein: CASSVDSGGGYNEQFF. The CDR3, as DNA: TGTGCCAGCAGCGTAGATAGTGGGGGAGGGTATAATGAGCAGTTCTTC.